What follows is one T cell receptor (beta chain) and its context. A junction end diverges from the germline sequence, so it may reflect a read error. The data originate from a study of T-cell reconstitution after alpha-beta-depleted transplantation in children. The CDR3 is made up of 13 amino acids. Germline V gene data show CDR1 as SGHRS and CDR2 as YFSETQ. Researchers prepared the TCRbeta library using unique molecular identifiers, the study reports. TCRdb reprocessed the PCR reads with MiXCR, giving one entry per CDR3 protein. There are 90,000 to 95,000 distinct CDR3 sequences in the sample; about 12% occur only once, and over 11% lies in the top ten.

The material was PBMCs from the stem cell graft donor, obtained from the stem cell graft. The sequence came from a human donor who donated a stem cell graft to a child with inherited bone marrow failure. The chain is built from TRBV5-1 and TRBJ1-1, with D unresolved. DNA of the CDR3: TGCGTCAGCAGCCTGAACCCGGGAACGTCAGCTTTCTTT. This sequence encodes CVSSLNPGTSAFF.